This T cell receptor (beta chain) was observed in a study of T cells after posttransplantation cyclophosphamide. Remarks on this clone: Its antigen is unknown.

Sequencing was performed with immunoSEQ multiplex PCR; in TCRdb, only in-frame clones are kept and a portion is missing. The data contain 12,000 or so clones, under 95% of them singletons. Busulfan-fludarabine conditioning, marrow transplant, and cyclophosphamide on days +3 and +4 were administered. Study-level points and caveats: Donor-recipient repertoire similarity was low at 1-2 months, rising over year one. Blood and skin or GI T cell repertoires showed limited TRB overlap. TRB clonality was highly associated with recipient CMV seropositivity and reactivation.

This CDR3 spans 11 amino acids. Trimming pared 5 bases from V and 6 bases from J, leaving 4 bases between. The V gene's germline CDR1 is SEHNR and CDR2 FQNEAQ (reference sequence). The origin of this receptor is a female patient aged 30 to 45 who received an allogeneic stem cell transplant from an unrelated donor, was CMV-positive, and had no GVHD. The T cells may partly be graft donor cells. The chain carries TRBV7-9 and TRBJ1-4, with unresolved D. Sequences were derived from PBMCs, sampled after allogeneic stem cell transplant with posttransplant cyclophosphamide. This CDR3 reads CASSPYEKLFF. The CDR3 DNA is TGTGCCAGCAGCCCCTATGAAAAACTGTTTTTT.